This is a list of T cell receptor beta chains from one sample in a study of technical replicates of blood from a few donors. Profiled with immunoSEQ multiplex PCR; TCRdb holds only in-frame clones, not every one. The sample includes 75,000 to 100,000 clones, approximately 94% seen only once; the top ten take about 0.35%. The sample consisted of T cells isolated from PBMCs. Receptor source: a human donor in good health. CDR3s include the opening cysteine and the closing phenylalanine or tryptophan. A D gene is named only where the DNA matches it firmly. Some rows have no size entry. The others give once, few or many, or a class for an expanded clone.

CDR3 DNA	CDR3 protein	clone size	D gene	V gene	J gene
TGTGCCTGGAGGAAAGCCTTGGGACTCCTCACCGGGGAGCTGTTTTTT	CAWRKALGLLTGELFF	NA	NA	TRBV30	TRBJ2-2
TGTGCCAGTAGTAAGATGCGGGAGGGCCAAAACAATGAGCAGTTCTTC	CASSKMREGQNNEQFF	NA	TRBD2	TRBV19	TRBJ2-1
TGTGCCAGCAGTCGGGGGGGTTATGGCACAGATACGCAGTATTTT	CASSRGGYGTDTQYF	NA	TRBD2	TRBV28	TRBJ2-3
TGCGCCAGCAGTGAGTCCACGGGAGGCCACTACGAGCAGTACTTC	CASSESTGGHYEQYF	NA	TRBD2	TRBV10-1	TRBJ2-7
TGTGCCAGCACCCACTACGAGCAGTACTTC	CASTHYEQYF	NA	NA	TRBV28	TRBJ2-7
TGTGCCAGCAGTTGGGGCATAGCGGGAGTCCAGTATTTT	CASSWGIAGVQYF	NA	TRBD2	TRBV6-6	TRBJ2-3
TGTGCCAGCAGCTCAAGAGCGCGGACCTACAATGAGCAGTTCTTC	CASSSRARTYNEQFF	NA	NA	TRBV11-1	TRBJ2-1
TGTGCCAGCAGCTTAGCAATTAGCGGGAGTGGGACAGATACGCAGTATTTT	CASSLAISGSGTDTQYF	NA	TRBD2	TRBV7-9	TRBJ2-3
TGTGCCAGCTCACCCGACTCGGATGGCTACACCTTC	CASSPDSDGYTF	NA	NA	TRBV18	TRBJ1-2
TGTGCCAGCAGCCGGGACAGGACTATGAACACTGAAGCTTTCTTT	CASSRDRTMNTEAFF	NA	TRBD1	TRBV14	TRBJ1-1
TGCAGCGCCGAGGAGGGAAGGGGCACAGATACGCAGTATTTT	CSAEEGRGTDTQYF	NA	NA	TRBV29-1	TRBJ2-3
TGTGCCAGCAGCCCCTCCGAGAGGCAAGGCTACACCTTC	CASSPSERQGYTF	NA	NA	TRBV7-9	TRBJ1-2
TGCGCCAGCAGCCCAAGATGGGAGGGGCACTCTGGAAACACCATATATTTT	CASSPRWEGHSGNTIYF	NA	NA	TRBV4-1	TRBJ1-3
TGTGCCAGCAGTTACGCCTCGCGAGGGAGCGGTGAGCAGTTCTTC	CASSYASRGSGEQFF	NA	NA	TRBV6-6	TRBJ2-1
TGTGCCAGCAGCTTAGTCATTTATGGCTACACCTTC	CASSLVIYGYTF	once	NA	TRBV7-2	TRBJ1-2
TGTGCCAGCAGTTTTCGCAGCTACGAGCAGTACTTC	CASSFRSYEQYF	NA	NA	TRBV28	TRBJ2-7
TGTGCCAGCAGCTTAGCAGGCGGCGGGGAGCTGTTTTTT	CASSLAGGGELFF	NA	NA	TRBV7-2	TRBJ2-2
TGTGCCAGCAATCTACGGAGAAACCAAGAGACCCAGTACTTC	CASNLRRNQETQYF	NA	NA	TRBV2	TRBJ2-5
TGTGCCAGCAGCTCTTACGAGCAGTACTTC	CASSSYEQYF	NA	NA	TRBV7-9	TRBJ2-7
TGTGCCAGCAGCTCCGGGACAACTTTCTACAATGAGCAGTTCTTC	CASSSGTTFYNEQFF	once	NA	TRBV7-3	TRBJ2-1
TGTGCCAGTAGTATAGGTCTAGGCCAAGATACGCAGTATTTT	CASSIGLGQDTQYF	NA	NA	TRBV19	TRBJ2-3
TGTGCCAGCAGCTTAATGGTCGGCTACGAGCAGTACTTC	CASSLMVGYEQYF	once	NA	TRBV7-3	TRBJ2-7
TGTGCCAGCAGTTACGGTCAGGGCCCCTACGAGCAGTACTTC	CASSYGQGPYEQYF	NA	NA	TRBV6-5	TRBJ2-7
TGTGCCAGCATCAGGACTAGCGGATACAATGAGCAGTTCTTC	CASIRTSGYNEQFF	NA	TRBD2	TRBV2	TRBJ2-1
TGTGCCAGTAGTATACCCTTGACAGGGATCGACTATGGCTACACCTTC	CASSIPLTGIDYGYTF	NA	TRBD1	TRBV19	TRBJ1-2
TGTGCCAGCAGCTCCCCGGGACAGGGAATGGATACGCAGTATTTT	CASSSPGQGMDTQYF	once	TRBD1	TRBV7-9	TRBJ2-3
TGTGCCAGCAGCTGGGGACTAGCGAGGAATGAGCAGTTCTTC	CASSWGLARNEQFF	NA	TRBD2	TRBV5-5	TRBJ2-1
TGTGCCAGCAGCCCACCCGGGACAGTTCCGGGCGAGCAGTACTTC	CASSPPGTVPGEQYF	NA	TRBD1	TRBV9	TRBJ2-7
TGTGCCAGCAGCGGGACACGAGACACTGAAGCTTTCTTT	CASSGTRDTEAFF	NA	NA	TRBV9	TRBJ1-1
TGTGCCAGTAGTATACTAGGCGTCCGTTCCTACAATGAGCAGTTCTTC	CASSILGVRSYNEQFF	NA	NA	TRBV19	TRBJ2-1
TGTGCCTCCAGGGTGTTTAGCGGGAATTATATGGAGCAGTACTTC	CASRVFSGNYMEQYF	NA	TRBD2	TRBV27	TRBJ2-7
TGTGCCAGCAGTGGGACAGGCACTAGCGGGGCCTACAATGAGCAGTTCTTC	CASSGTGTSGAYNEQFF	NA	TRBD2	TRBV28	TRBJ2-1
TGTGCCAGCAGCGTAACTCCTAGCTCGGAGACCGGGGAGCTGTTTTTT	CASSVTPSSETGELFF	few	NA	TRBV9	TRBJ2-2
TGTGCCAGCTACCGGGGAGATACGCAGTATTTT	CASYRGDTQYF	NA	NA	TRBV18	TRBJ2-3
TGCAGTGCTCAGGGAGAGACCCAGTACTTC	CSAQGETQYF	NA	NA	TRBV20-1	TRBJ2-5
TGTGCCTGGAGTGTTAGAGGGAATTCACCCCTCCACTTT	CAWSVRGNSPLHF	NA	NA	TRBV30	TRBJ1-6
TGTGCCAGCAGTTTAAGGGGGATCTATGGCTACACCTTC	CASSLRGIYGYTF	NA	NA	TRBV28	TRBJ1-2
TGTGTCAGTACCCAACTAGCCGACTCAAACATTCAGTACTTC	CVSTQLADSNIQYF	NA	NA	TRBV19	TRBJ2-4
TGTGCCAGCAGTGGGGGACAGTTAGCGTATGAAAAACTGTTTTTT	CASSGGQLAYEKLFF	NA	TRBD1	TRBV25-1	TRBJ1-4
TGTGCCAGCAGCTTAGCTTCTAGACCGAACTATGGCTACACCTTC	CASSLASRPNYGYTF	NA	NA	TRBV13	TRBJ1-2
TGTGCCAGCAGCTCCTCAAGACTAGCGGATTACTCCTACAATGAGCAGTTCTTC	CASSSSRLADYSYNEQFF	NA	TRBD2	TRBV7-3	TRBJ2-1
TGTGCCAGCACAGAGTTTCCCGGGACTAGCGGCTACAATGAGCAGTTCTTC	CASTEFPGTSGYNEQFF	once	TRBD2	TRBV27	TRBJ2-1
TGTGCCAGCAGCTTCCCCCTAGCGGGAGCCGGGGAGCTGTTTTTT	CASSFPLAGAGELFF	NA	TRBD2	TRBV7-8	TRBJ2-2
TGTGCCAGTACATCCGGGACAGGGAAGGAAAGGGCTGAAGCTTTCTTT	CASTSGTGKERAEAFF	NA	NA	TRBV21-1	TRBJ1-1
TGTGCCAGCGTAACCTCCGGGACAGCGAGAGAGCAGTACTTC	CASVTSGTAREQYF	once	TRBD1	TRBV25-1	TRBJ2-7
TGCGCCAGCAGTGTGCGGATTTCCTACGAGCAGTACTTC	CASSVRISYEQYF	NA	NA	TRBV10-1	TRBJ2-7